This TCR beta chain was obtained from a study of cytomegalovirus exposure and HLA in healthy donors. Study observations and caveats: There was a cluster of highly shared sequence variants that was likely a sequencing artifact. Rarity marked most TCR sequences, yet some public TCRs occurred in many donors.

The CDR3 loop spans 17 amino acids. PCR primers comprised 60 Vbeta and 13 Jbeta primers. Sequencing was performed with immunoSEQ multiplex PCR; in TCRdb, only in-frame clones are kept and a portion is missing. The sample gives approximately 110,000 clones, around three quarters of which show up once; 3.7% is in the top ten. A word on this clone: Its matching antigen is unknown.

Sample: PBMCs. This receptor was taken from a human donor in good health. V usage is TRBV21-1 and J usage is TRBJ2-3; TRBD1, the table's D call, was not compared with the DNA. TRBV21-1 is shown as a pseudogene. The CDR3 DNA reads as TGTGCCAGCAGCAAAGTGAGGGGGCGCGGATCCACAGATACGCAGTATTTT. Translation: CASSKVRGRGSTDTQYF.